This T cell receptor (beta chain) was sequenced during a study of molecular identifiers for immune sequencing clone quantification. Study findings and constraints: Identical TCR molecules can share a barcode, and this sharing could underestimate highly expanded clone sizes.

Germline V lookup: CDR1 SGHTA, CDR2 FQGTGA. The CDR3 loop spans 19 amino acids. With regard to this clonotype: What it binds is not known. A junction boundary mismatches the germline segment, possibly from a read error.

Every naive CD8 library was made from between roughly 19,000 and 1,000,000 sorted cells with 10%, 30% or 50% RNA. Sorting selected naive CD8 T cells with a CD8+CD4-CCR7+CD45RA+ phenotype. TCRdb reprocessed the PCR reads via MiXCR and lists one record per CDR3 protein. The top ten clones hold 0.7% to 0.95% of a sample with fewer than 350,000 distinct CDR3 sequences, 24% of them seen once. This sequence originates from a human donor in good health. Some libraries in this study had Jurkat cell RNA spiked in. The chain is built from TRBV7-3 and TRBJ2-3; 9 bases match TRBD2. Sequenced material: naive CD8+ T cells from blood, with Jurkat cell RNA spiked in. Regarding subset: FACS-sorted CD8+CD4-CCR7+CD45RA+ naive T cells. In DNA form, the CDR3 reads TGTGCCAGCAGATTAATTGGTTTTAGCGGGAGATTGTTCACAGATACGCAGTATTTT. Translating gives CASRLIGFSGRLFTDTQYF.